Shown below are 27 T cell receptor beta chains from a single sample sequenced in a study of blood T cell repertoires in COVID-19 (dated by TCRdb to the early 2020s). Library preparation was by the immunoSEQ multiplex PCR assay. As stored in TCRdb, this immuneACCESS dataset retains in-frame rearrangements with V and J assigned. A fraction of the clones does not appear; measured against another copy, unresolved V genes explain less than half of the discrepancy, and the remainder lacks a known reason. In all, the sample holds approximately 220,000 clones, and 89% of those were seen once. Jointly, the top ten make up roughly 4% of the sample. Material for sequencing was PBMCs or T cells enriched from blood (not recorded which). Source of these receptors: a woman under 40 with acute COVID-19.

The chain combines TRBV7-3 with TRBJ1-1; D gene ambiguous. CDR3 size: 16 residues. With 5 bases removed from V and 1 base from J, the gap between germline ends came to 17 bases. Germline loops: CDR1 SGHTA, CDR2 FQGTGA. The CDR3 sequence is CASSLTPRSGNTEAFF. The DNA of the CDR3 is TGTGCCAGCAGCCTTACGCCGCGTTCAGGGAACACTGAAGCTTTCTTT.

V gene TRBV9 combines with J gene TRBJ2-1, with D perhaps matching TRBD1 (5 bases). Between the trimmed V and J ends, which lost 4 bases and 0 bases, there was a span of 11 bases. From germline, CDR1 is SGDLS and CDR2 YYNGEE. The CDR3 is 15 amino acids. CDR3 protein: CASSPAGNSYNEQFF. The CDR3 region has the DNA TGTGCCAGCAGCCCTGCAGGGAACTCCTACAATGAGCAGTTCTTC.

The chain uses TRBV4-1 and TRBJ2-7; 12 bases agree with TRBD2. The CDR3 consists of 15 residues. Germline V lookup: CDR1 MGHRA, CDR2 YSYEKL. V was clipped by 6 bases and J by 6 bases; unmatched bases: 9. CDR3 amino acids: CASRSLAGGRGEQYF. The CDR3 DNA follows: TGCGCCAGCAGGAGTCTAGCGGGGGGGCGAGGCGAGCAGTACTTC.

This clone was seen a single time. V gene TRBV5-6 combines with J gene TRBJ2-1, with D perhaps matching TRBD2 (6 bases). The CDR3 is 16 residues long. In germline, CDR1 is SGHDT, CDR2 YYEEEE. The V end was cut by 4 bases, the J end by 4 bases, with 18 bases between. The CDR3 DNA reads TGTGCCAGCAGCCCGAGTGGGGGGTCCCTTTACAATGAGCAGTTCTTC. Translation: CASSPSGGSLYNEQFF.

The chain has TRBV28 and TRBJ1-1, with no clear D. V was cut by 3 bases and J by 6 bases, with 5 bases left in between. Per germline, CDR1 MDHEN and CDR2 SYDVKM. The CDR3 contains 11 residues. The CDR3 region is CASSFRSEAFF. As DNA, the CDR3 is TGTGCCAGCAGTTTCAGATCTGAAGCTTTCTTT.

The chain recombines TRBV19 with TRBJ1-1; tentative D call: TRBD1 (5 bases). CDR3 length: 12 amino acids. Germline V gives CDR1 LNHDA, CDR2 SQIVND (reference sequence). V lost 5 bases to trimming and J lost 11 bases, with 15 bases between them. CDR3: CASSQQASAAFF. Here the CDR3 DNA reads TGTGCCAGTAGTCAACAGGCTTCCGCGGCTTTCTTT.

The gene calls are TRBV28 and TRBJ1-4; 7 nucleotides match TRBD1. Germline-derived CDR1 and CDR2 are MDHEN and SYDVKM. The V gene end was trimmed by 1 base and the J gene end by 8 bases; junction bases not matched to a gene: 7. The CDR3 spans 15 residues. The CDR3 sequence is CASSLFGTVGEKLFF. The CDR3 region has the DNA TGTGCCAGCAGTTTATTCGGGACAGTGGGGGAAAAACTGTTTTTT.

The count of this clone is one. This sequence joins TRBV7-2 and TRBJ2-7, with 13 bases identical to TRBD2. The ends lost 5 bases at V and 5 bases at J; junction bases unmatched: 15. The CDR3 covers 18 residues. The germline gives CDR1 SGHTA, CDR2 FQGNSA. The CDR3 nucleotides read TGTGCCAGCAGCCCCGGCGTTCGGACTAGCGGGGGTTTGCACGAGCAGTACTTC. Its protein product is CASSPGVRTSGGLHEQYF.

V usage is TRBV27 and J usage is TRBJ1-1; possible D gene TRBD1, 6 bases. This CDR3 spans 15 amino acids. CDR1 and CDR2 from the germline V gene are MNHEY and SMNVEV (reference sequence). V gave up 2 bases and J gave up 2 bases, with 12 bases separating them. CDR3: CASSLAPGANTEAFF. Here the CDR3 DNA reads TGTGCCAGCAGTTTAGCCCCAGGGGCAAACACTGAAGCTTTCTTT.

V usage is TRBV20-1 and J usage is TRBJ2-1; D uncertain. Trimming cost V 5 bases and J 4 bases, with 6 bases left between them. The CDR3 is made up of 11 amino acids. The germline CDR1 and CDR2 sequences are DFQATT and SNEGSKA (reference sequence). CDR3 sequence: CSASEYNEQFF. In nucleotides, the CDR3 is TGCAGTGCTTCCGAGTACAATGAGCAGTTCTTC.

The rearrangement links TRBV9 to TRBJ1-2; D remains unclear. The CDR3 runs 12 residues. Germline V CDR1 and CDR2: SGDLS, YYNGEE. Trimming removed 0 bases from V and 4 bases from J, with 4 bases in between. The CDR3: CASSVAGYGYTF. The CDR3 region has the DNA TGTGCCAGCAGCGTAGCCGGCTATGGCTACACCTTC. Filled out from reference TRBV9 and TRBJ1-2, the complete variable domain reads DSGVTQTPKHLITATGQRVTLRCSPRSGDLSVYWYQQSLDQGLQFLIQYYNGEERAKGNILERFSAQQFPDLHSELNLSSLELGDSALYFCASSVAGYGYTFGSGTRLTVV.

The rearrangement links TRBV19 to TRBJ1-1; maybe TRBD1 (5 bases). The CDR3 covers 12 residues. V was clipped by 7 bases and J by 7 bases, with 13 bases between them. The germline V gene encodes CDR1 LNHDA and CDR2 SQIVND (reference sequence). CDR3 DNA: TGTGCCAGTATTCTAAGGCAGGGTGAAGCTTTCTTT. Its protein is CASILRQGEAFF. The whole variable domain, filled in from reference TRBV19 and TRBJ1-1, reads DGGITQSPKYLFRKEGQNVTLSCEQNLNHDAMYWYRQDPGQGLRLIYYSQIVNDFQKGDIAEGYSVSREKKESFPLTVTSAQKNPTAFYLCASILRQGEAFFGQGTRLTVV.

The genes are TRBV6-6 and TRBJ1-4, with TRBD1 matching 10 bases. The trim removed 8 bases at V and 7 bases at J, leaving 10 bases unmatched. From germline, CDR1 is MNHNY and CDR2 SVGAGI (reference sequence). This CDR3 contains 15 residues. This chain's CDR3 is CASGTGALRREKLFF. Written as DNA, the CDR3 is TGTGCCAGCGGGACAGGGGCTCTCCGGCGTGAAAAACTGTTTTTT.

CDR3 bases: TGCGCCAGCAGCGTCGACAGGGGCACTCAGCCCCAGCATTTT. It is translated as CASSVDRGTQPQHF. V and J are TRBV5-1 and TRBJ1-5, with TRBD1 matching 8 bases. Germline V gives CDR1 SGHRS, CDR2 YFSETQ. The CDR3 runs to 14 residues. V was pared by 4 bases and J by 6 bases, with 6 bases of the junction left unmatched.

The chain uses TRBV28 and TRBJ1-6; D remains unclear. The CDR3 has 11 amino acids. Trimming cost V 3 bases and J 14 bases, with 8 bases left between them. The V gene's germline CDR1 is MDHEN and CDR2 SYDVKM. The CDR3 reads CASSFAATLHF. The CDR3, as DNA: TGTGCCAGCAGTTTCGCGGCGACCCTCCACTTT.

The chain has TRBV21-1 and TRBJ2-7; the table's D call, TRBD2, was not checked against the DNA. TRBV21-1 is a pseudogene segment. The CDR3 is 13 residues long. The CDR3 region is CSSHKRGGYEQYF. The CDR3 nucleotides are TGTTCTTCCCATAAAAGGGGGGGGTACGAGCAGTACTTC.

The V and J genes are TRBV29-1 and TRBJ1-5; D call uncertain. Trimming removed 7 bases from V and 0 bases from J, with 7 bases in between. The CDR3 totals 12 residues. Germline V gene data show CDR1 as SQVTM and CDR2 as ANQGSEA. The CDR3 here is CSASYSNQPQHF. The CDR3 DNA sequence: TGCAGCGCTTCTTATAGCAATCAGCCCCAGCATTTT.

This clone came up once. V gene TRBV11-2 combines with J gene TRBJ1-5; D unclear. This CDR3 comprises 13 residues. Germline V gene sequence: CDR1 SGHAT, CDR2 FQNNGV. V shed 2 bases and J shed 7 bases, with 9 bases lying between them. As DNA, the CDR3 is TGTGCCAGCAGCTTAAACGCGGGCCAGCCCCAGCATTTT. Residues: CASSLNAGQPQHF.

The chain links TRBV19 to TRBJ1-4; no reliable D call. CDR3 length equals 13 residues. The V end lost 10 bases, the J end lost 1 base, and 10 bases lay between the germline ends. Germline V gene lookup returns CDR1 LNHDA and CDR2 SQIVND (reference sequence). The CDR3 sequence: CATAQLTNEKLFF. Written as DNA, the CDR3 is TGTGCCACCGCACAGTTAACTAATGAAAAACTGTTTTTT.

This rearrangement joins TRBV5-1 to TRBJ2-7, with 7 bases identical to TRBD2. Germline V lookup: CDR1 SGHRS, CDR2 YFSETQ. The V segment lost 0 bases and the J segment 2 bases; nucleotides outside the gene matches: 2. The CDR3 totals 14 residues. The CDR3 loop is CASSLEGGTYEQYF. DNA for the CDR3: TGCGCCAGCAGCTTGGAGGGAGGGACCTACGAGCAGTACTTC.

The chain couples TRBV9 to TRBJ1-2; D unresolved. The CDR3 is 12 amino acids. CDR1 is SGDLS and CDR2 is YYNGEE in the germline V gene. V gave up 3 bases and J gave up 2 bases, with 5 bases separating them. CDR3 in amino acids: CASSGVNYGYTF. CDR3 sequence (DNA): TGTGCCAGCAGCGGCGTCAACTATGGCTACACCTTC.

The rearrangement uses TRBV12-5 and TRBJ2-1, with D maybe TRBD1 (6 bases). Between the trimmed V and J ends, which lost 1 base and 2 bases, there was a span of 6 bases. CDR1 and CDR2 from the germline V gene are LGHNT and FRNRAP. The CDR3 sequence is 14 residues long. The CDR3 DNA reads as TGTGCTAGTGGTTTGGCAGGGGCCTACAATGAGCAGTTCTTC. This codes for CASGLAGAYNEQFF.

V and J are TRBV6-2 or TRBV6-3 and TRBJ2-3; D unclear. The CDR3 is 13 amino acids. V was clipped by 4 bases and J by 1 base, with 6 bases between them. CDR1 is MNHEY, CDR2 SVGEGT, per germline. CDR3 loop: CASSWAGTDTQYF. The CDR3 DNA reads as TGTGCCAGCAGTTGGGCCGGCACAGATACGCAGTATTTT.

The chain carries TRBV4-1 and TRBJ2-7, with 7 bases identical to TRBD1. J was trimmed by 1 base and V by 9 bases; bases with no gene match: 3. Germline V lookup: CDR1 MGHRA, CDR2 YSYEKL. The CDR3 extends over 12 amino acids. The CDR3 nucleotides read TGCGCCAGTGGGGACAGTTCCTACGAGCAGTACTTC. Protein product: CASGDSSYEQYF.

The rearrangement joins TRBV2 to TRBJ1-5, with 7 bases aligning to TRBD1. The CDR3 extends over 15 amino acids. The V segment lost 6 bases and the J segment 0 bases; nucleotides outside the gene matches: 5. Germline V lookup: CDR1 SNHLY, CDR2 FYNNEI. Written as DNA, the CDR3 is TGTGCCAGCAGAGCCGGGACAGATAGCAATCAGCCCCAGCATTTT. Its translation is CASRAGTDSNQPQHF.

V and J are TRBV7-2 and TRBJ2-7, with D hard to call. CDR1 and CDR2 from the germline V gene are SGHTA and FQGNSA. Trimming cost V 1 base and J 6 bases, with 13 bases left between them. There are 14 residues in the CDR3. The CDR3 nucleotides are TGTGCCAGCAGCTTAGAAGTCTGGCAGTCCGAGCAGTACTTC. It specifies CASSLEVWQSEQYF.

The chain is built from TRBV7-7 and TRBJ2-3; no clear D gene. The germline V gene encodes CDR1 SSHAT and CDR2 FNYEAQ (reference sequence). V lost 1 base and J 6 bases, leaving 8 bases between the germline ends. The CDR3 spans 13 residues. The DNA of the CDR3 is TGTGCCAGCAGCTTAGTTTTAGCCGATACGCAGTATTTT. Encoded protein: CASSLVLADTQYF.